This entry lists 24 T cell receptor beta chains sequenced from one sample in a study of regulatory T cells. Study-level results: In CD3G-deficient patients, conventional CD4+ T cells were enriched for hydrophobic CDR3 residues at positions 6 and 7.

These receptors have no identified antigens. Amplification used 52 TRBV primers and 13 TRBJ primers. Using immunoSEQ multiplex PCR, the repertoire was profiled, and TCRdb retains in-frame clones only, with some absent. The sample has around 15,000 clones, about 79% seen once. The specimen sequenced was conventional CD4+ T cells sorted from blood. The receptors come from a person aged 25 to 45 with CD3G deficiency.

This sequence joins TRBV6-6 and TRBJ2-1; no clear D. Between the trimmed V and J ends, which lost 3 bases and 8 bases, there was a span of 5 bases. The germline gives CDR1 MNHNY, CDR2 SVGAGI (reference sequence). This CDR3 region has 11 residues. In nucleotides, the CDR3 is TGTGCCAGCAGTTATGGGCATGAGCAGTTCTTC. Amino acids: CASSYGHEQFF.

DNA of the CDR3: TGTGCCAGCAGCTTAGGAGTCGGAGGCATGAACACTGAAGCTTTCTTT. This codes for CASSLGVGGMNTEAFF. V is TRBV11-2 and J is TRBJ1-1; unclear D gene. Trimming took off 1 base at V and 0 bases at J, with 12 bases between the two ends. The CDR3 sequence is 16 residues long. CDR1 and CDR2 (germline): SGHAT, FQNNGV. The full variable domain, in which reference TRBV11-2 and TRBJ1-1 provide the parts outside the CDR3, is EAGVAQSPRYKIIEKRQSVAFWCNPISGHATLYWYQQILGQGPKLLIQFQNNGVVDDSQLPKDRFSAERLKGVDSTLKIQPAKLEDSAVYLCASSLGVGGMNTEAFFGQGTRLTVV.

The rearrangement joins TRBV5-1 to TRBJ2-3; D is uncertain. The V gene lost 1 base and the J gene lost 6 bases, with 9 bases spanning the gap. Germline CDR1 SGHRS, CDR2 YFSETQ. This CDR3 comprises 13 residues. CDR3 coding DNA: TGCGCCAGCAGCTTGCCCGCTAGGGATACGCAGTATTTT. This sequence encodes CASSLPARDTQYF.

J is TRBJ2-3 and V is TRBV7-9, with D perhaps TRBD1 or TRBD2 (5 bases each). V lost 6 bases and J 6 bases, leaving 22 bases between the germline ends. The CDR3 sequence is 16 residues long. CDR1 is SEHNR and CDR2 is FQNEAQ in the germline V gene (reference sequence). In DNA, the CDR3 is TGTGCCAGCAGTACCGGGACCCGCTCCAGATTGGATACGCAGTATTTT. Translation: CASSTGTRSRLDTQYF.

The chain is built from TRBV10-3 and TRBJ2-7; D might be TRBD1 or TRBD2, each matching 5 bases. The germline V gene has CDR1 ENHRY and CDR2 SYGVKD. The CDR3 has 13 amino acids. V lost 0 bases, J lost 6 bases, and 9 bases lay in between. As DNA, the CDR3 is TGTGCCATCAGTGAGTCGAGGGGAACCGAGCAGTACTTC. It codes for CAISESRGTEQYF.

The chain is built from TRBV28 and TRBJ2-7, with D possibly TRBD2 on 7 matching bases. V was clipped by 5 bases and J by 5 bases, with 13 bases between them. CDR3 length: 13 residues. Germline V lookup: CDR1 MDHEN, CDR2 SYDVKM. CDR3 in amino acids: CASSQGREHEQYF. The CDR3 region has the DNA TGTGCCAGCAGTCAGGGGCGGGAGCACGAGCAGTACTTC. The full variable domain, completed using reference TRBV28 and TRBJ2-7, is DVKVTQSSRYLVKRTGEKVFLECVQDMDHENMFWYRQDPGLGLRLIYFSYDVKMKEKGDIPEGYSVSREKKERFSLILESASTNQTSMYLCASSQGREHEQYFGPGTRLTVT.

This chain links TRBV28 with TRBJ2-5; possibly TRBD1 for D (5 bases). The J call is in doubt because the DNA end fits TRBJ2-7 better. This CDR3 is built from 10 residues. Per germline, CDR1 MDHEN and CDR2 SYDVKM. The CDR3 loop reads CASGQGEQYF. The CDR3 DNA reads as TGTGCCAGCGGTCAGGGCGAGCAGTACTTC.

This clone was seen a handful of times. This chain links TRBV6-6 with TRBJ2-7; TRBD2 aligns across 7 bases. This CDR3 contains 15 residues. Germline V gene lookup returns CDR1 MNHNY and CDR2 SVGAGI (reference sequence). Trimming at V came to 2 bases and at J to 1 base, leaving 5 bases not matched to a gene. DNA for the CDR3: TGTGCCAGCAGTTACGGGGGAGGGAAATCCTACGAGCAGTACTTC. It yields the protein CASSYGGGKSYEQYF.

This clone appeared a single time. The rearrangement links TRBV19 to TRBJ1-5; D may be TRBD1 (6 bases). The CDR3 has 13 amino acids. The V end lost 5 bases, the J end lost 2 bases, and 7 bases lay between the germline ends. Looked up from germline, CDR1 is LNHDA and CDR2 is SQIVND (reference sequence). Here the CDR3 reads CASSYRGNQPQHF. CDR3 DNA sequence: TGTGCCAGTAGTTACAGGGGCAATCAGCCCCAGCATTTT. The full variable domain, in which reference TRBV19 and TRBJ1-5 provide the parts outside the CDR3, is DGGITQSPKYLFRKEGQNVTLSCEQNLNHDAMYWYRQDPGQGLRLIYYSQIVNDFQKGDIAEGYSVSREKKESFPLTVTSAQKNPTAFYLCASSYRGNQPQHFGDGTRLSIL.

The chain combines TRBV18 with TRBJ2-7; the D is unclear. With 3 bases removed from V and 5 bases from J, the gap between germline ends came to 11 bases. The CDR3 spans 13 residues. The germline V gene has CDR1 KGHSH and CDR2 LQKENI. CDR3 sequence (DNA): TGTGCCAGCTCACCGCTTAGAAACCACGAGCAGTACTTC. Translated, it gives CASSPLRNHEQYF. Variable domain in full (rest from reference TRBV18 and TRBJ2-7): NAGVMQNPRHLVRRRGQEARLRCSPMKGHSHVYWYRQLPEEGLKFMVYLQKENIIDESGMPKERFSAEFPKEGPSILRIQQVVRGDSAAYFCASSPLRNHEQYFGPGTRLTVT.

This clone was found a few times. The chain employs TRBV7-8 and TRBJ1-1, with TRBD1 matching 8 bases. V dropped 5 bases and J dropped 0; count of bases not matched to a gene: 5. CDR1 SGHVS and CDR2 FQNEAQ come from the germline V gene. This CDR3 contains 15 residues. The CDR3 sequence is CASSRTGRMNTEAFF. In DNA, the CDR3 is TGTGCCAGCAGCCGGACAGGGAGGATGAACACTGAAGCTTTCTTT.

The chain is built from TRBV6-1 and TRBJ1-2, with D possibly TRBD1 on 5 matching bases. Between the trimmed V and J ends, which lost 6 bases and 3 bases, there was a span of 11 bases. Germline CDR1 reads MNHNS; CDR2 reads SASEGT. The CDR3 sequence is 13 residues long. The CDR3 loop is CASRRGPHYGYTF. The DNA of the CDR3 is TGTGCCAGCAGGAGGGGACCCCACTATGGCTACACCTTC.

The chain links TRBV7-6 to TRBJ2-2, with 7 bases aligning to TRBD1. This CDR3 has 16 amino acids. Germline CDR1 and CDR2: SGHVS and FNYEAQ. Trimming at V came to 5 bases and at J to 7 bases, leaving 13 bases not matched to a gene. CDR3 sequence: CASSRNRDSENGELFF. The CDR3, as DNA: TGTGCCAGCAGCCGTAACCGGGACAGTGAAAACGGGGAGCTGTTTTTT.

This chain links TRBV11-2 with TRBJ2-7, with 9 bases identical to TRBD1. CDR3 length equals 16 residues. Per the germline V gene, CDR1 is SGHAT and CDR2 is FQNNGV. J lost 3 bases, V lost 4 bases, and 10 bases had no gene match. The CDR3 coding sequence is TGTGCCAGCAGCTCCTTCTTGACAGGGGGAGTCTACGAGCAGTACTTC. It codes for CASSSFLTGGVYEQYF.

This clone was found once. The gene calls are TRBV6-6 and TRBJ2-4; TRBD2 matches 8 bases. V dropped 7 bases and J dropped 9; count of bases not matched to a gene: 5. This CDR3 contains 12 residues. Germline CDR1 is MNHNY and CDR2 is SVGAGI (reference sequence). CDR3 amino acids: CASTPGGGIQYF. In DNA, the CDR3 is TGTGCCAGCACCCCGGGGGGGGGCATTCAGTACTTC.

The rearrangement uses TRBV7-8 and TRBJ2-3; 7 nucleotides align to TRBD2. Per germline, CDR1 SGHVS and CDR2 FQNEAQ. The CDR3 is 16 residues long. Trimming cost V 5 bases and J 1 base; bases outside gene matches: 9. The CDR3 sequence is CASSPRASGGTDTQYF. CDR3 sequence (DNA): TGTGCCAGCAGCCCCCGGGCTAGCGGTGGCACAGATACGCAGTATTTT.

This chain links TRBV7-9 with TRBJ1-1; D uncertain. CDR1 SEHNR and CDR2 FQNEAQ come from the germline V gene (reference sequence). CDR3 length: 14 residues. With 3 bases removed from V and 0 bases from J, the gap between germline ends came to 8 bases. The CDR3 spells CASSFGGMNTEAFF. The CDR3 DNA sequence: TGTGCCAGCAGCTTCGGAGGCATGAACACTGAAGCTTTCTTT.

This clone was seen only a few times. This sequence joins TRBV18 and TRBJ1-2; D call uncertain. CDR3 length equals 15 residues. CDR1 and CDR2 from the germline V gene are KGHSH and LQKENI. Trimming left V 6 bases short and J 0 bases short, with 14 bases between. The CDR3 DNA is TGTGCCAGCTCGTCGACACAACACCCTAACTATGGCTACACCTTC. Translation gives CASSSTQHPNYGYTF.

This clone is a singleton in its sample. V gene TRBV4-3 combines with J gene TRBJ1-2; no reliable D call. The germline V and J ends were trimmed by 0 bases and 4 bases, with 12 bases remaining between them. In germline, CDR1 is LGHNA, CDR2 YSLEER. The CDR3 spans 15 residues. CDR3 region: CASSQDPNSVYGYTF. The CDR3 nucleotides are TGCGCCAGCAGCCAAGATCCCAATTCGGTCTATGGCTACACCTTC.

The rearrangement links TRBV19 to TRBJ2-1; D may be TRBD1 (6 bases). This CDR3 has 12 residues. Trimming took off 5 bases at V and 7 bases at J, with 9 bases between the two ends. The germline gives CDR1 LNHDA, CDR2 SQIVND (reference sequence). The CDR3 spells CASSDRFNEQFF. The CDR3 nucleotides read TGTGCCAGTAGTGACAGGTTTAATGAGCAGTTCTTC.

This clone was seen just once. This chain joins TRBV6-1 and TRBJ1-2; D remains ambiguous. The germline V gene encodes CDR1 MNHNS and CDR2 SASEGT. V was cut by 2 bases and J by 0 bases, with 10 bases left in between. The CDR3 is made up of 15 amino acids. The CDR3 coding sequence is TGTGCCAGCAGTGAATTTCCACCGCCTAACTATGGCTACACCTTC. As protein: CASSEFPPPNYGYTF.

The J gene is TRBJ1-1, the V gene TRBV18; no definite D call. V was cut by 4 bases and J by 6 bases, with 12 bases left in between. This CDR3 region has 13 residues. CDR1 is KGHSH, CDR2 LQKENI, per germline. The DNA for the CDR3 is TGTGCCAGCTCACGCTACGCGGAATCTGAAGCTTTCTTT. Its protein is CASSRYAESEAFF.

The chain is built from TRBV28 and TRBJ2-6; perhaps D is TRBD1 or TRBD2 (5 bases each). V dropped 5 bases and J dropped 2 bases, with 16 bases sitting between them. The CDR3 is made up of 17 amino acids. From germline, CDR1 is MDHEN and CDR2 SYDVKM. CDR3 coding DNA: TGTGCCAGCAGTCGGGGCAGGGTACAGGCTGGGGCCAACGTCCTGACTTTC. The encoded protein is CASSRGRVQAGANVLTF.

In this sample, this clone turned up a few times. The chain couples TRBV7-2 to TRBJ2-1; TRBD2 might be the D (5 bases). With 1 base removed from V and 6 bases from J, the gap between germline ends came to 7 bases. The CDR3 covers 13 residues. CDR1 and CDR2 (germline): SGHTA, FQGNSA. The CDR3 here is CASSLDRGNEQFF. CDR3 DNA sequence: TGTGCCAGCAGCTTAGATCGGGGCAATGAGCAGTTCTTC.